This T cell receptor (beta chain) emerged from a study of T cells after yellow fever vaccination. MiXCR was run by TCRdb on the 5' RACE reads, yielding one entry per CDR3 protein. The sample has 300,000 to 400,000 distinct CDR3 sequences; approximately 8% are singletons. The CDR3 covers 13 residues. Trimming removed 1 base from V and 3 bases from J, with 7 bases in between. CDR1 and CDR2 from the germline V gene are MNHEY and SMNVEV (reference sequence). This material consisted of PBMCs, taken roughly 47 days after the first yellow fever vaccination. The receptor comes from a man younger than 35 who received the YFV17D yellow fever vaccine. The J gene is TRBJ2-7, the V gene TRBV27; D is unresolved. The CDR3 DNA reads TGTGCCAGCAGTTTATACCGTGACTACGAGCAGTACGTC. This sequence encodes CASSLYRDYEQYV.